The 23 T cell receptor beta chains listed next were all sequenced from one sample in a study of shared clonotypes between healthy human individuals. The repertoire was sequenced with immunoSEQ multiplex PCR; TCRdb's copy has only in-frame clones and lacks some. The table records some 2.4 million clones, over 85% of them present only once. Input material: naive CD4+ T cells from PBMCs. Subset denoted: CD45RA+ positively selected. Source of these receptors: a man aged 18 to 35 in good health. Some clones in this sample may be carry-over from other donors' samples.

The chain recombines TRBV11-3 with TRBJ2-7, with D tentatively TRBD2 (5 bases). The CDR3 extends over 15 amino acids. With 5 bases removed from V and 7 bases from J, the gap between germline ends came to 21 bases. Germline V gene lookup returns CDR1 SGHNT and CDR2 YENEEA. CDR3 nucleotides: TGTGCCAGCAGCCCATACGTCGGGGATTTGCGGGAGCAGTACTTC. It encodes CASSPYVGDLREQYF.

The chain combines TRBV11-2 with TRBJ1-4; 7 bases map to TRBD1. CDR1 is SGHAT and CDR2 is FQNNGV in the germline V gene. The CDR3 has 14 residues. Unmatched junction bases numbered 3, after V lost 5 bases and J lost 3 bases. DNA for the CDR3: TGTGCCAGCAGCCCGACAGGGCCTAATGAAAAACTGTTTTTT. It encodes CASSPTGPNEKLFF.

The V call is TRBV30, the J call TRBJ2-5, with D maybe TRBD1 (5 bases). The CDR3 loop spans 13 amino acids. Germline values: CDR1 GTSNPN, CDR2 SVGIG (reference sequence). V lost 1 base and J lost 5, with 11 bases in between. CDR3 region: CAWSEGVVETQYF. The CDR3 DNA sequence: TGTGCCTGGAGTGAAGGGGTCGTCGAGACCCAGTACTTC. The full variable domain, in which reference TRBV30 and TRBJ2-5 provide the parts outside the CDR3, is SQTIHQWPATLVQPVGSPLSLECTVEGTSNPNLYWYRQAAGRGLQLLFYSVGIGQISSEVPQNLSASRPQDRQFILSSKKLLLSDSGFYLCAWSEGVVETQYFGPGTRLLVL.

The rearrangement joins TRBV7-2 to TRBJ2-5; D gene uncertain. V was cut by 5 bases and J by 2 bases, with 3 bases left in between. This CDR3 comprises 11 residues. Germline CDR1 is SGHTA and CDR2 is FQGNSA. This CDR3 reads CASSGQETQYF. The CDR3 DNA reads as TGTGCCAGCAGCGGTCAAGAGACCCAGTACTTC.

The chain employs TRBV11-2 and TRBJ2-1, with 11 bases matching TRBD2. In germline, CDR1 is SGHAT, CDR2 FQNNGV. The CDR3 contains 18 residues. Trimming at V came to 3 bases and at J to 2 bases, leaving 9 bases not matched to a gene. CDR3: CASSFVLAGVPPYNEQFF. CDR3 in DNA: TGTGCCAGCAGCTTCGTACTAGCGGGAGTCCCACCCTACAATGAGCAGTTCTTC.

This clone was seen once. As DNA, the CDR3 is TGCGCCAGCAGCTTGATCGAGTCAGGGGCCACCTACGAGCAGTACTTC. Amino acid sequence: CASSLIESGATYEQYF. The rearrangement links TRBV5-1 to TRBJ2-7; D might be TRBD1 (6 bases). There are 16 residues in the CDR3. The germline V gene encodes CDR1 SGHRS and CDR2 YFSETQ. Trimming pared 1 base from V and 2 bases from J, leaving 16 bases between. The complete variable domain, with remaining parts taken from reference TRBV5-1 and TRBJ2-7, reads KAGVTQTPRYLIKTRGQQVTLSCSPISGHRSVSWYQQTPGQGLQFLFEYFSETQRNKGNFPGRFSGRQFSNSRSEMNVSTLELGDSALYLCASSLIESGATYEQYFGPGTRLTVT.

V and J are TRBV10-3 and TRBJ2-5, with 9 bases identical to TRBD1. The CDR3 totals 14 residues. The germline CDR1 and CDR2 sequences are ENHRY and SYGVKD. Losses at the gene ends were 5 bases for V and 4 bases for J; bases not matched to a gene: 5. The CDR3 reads CAISPGQGIETQYF. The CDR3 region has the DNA TGTGCCATCAGTCCGGGACAGGGAATAGAGACCCAGTACTTC.

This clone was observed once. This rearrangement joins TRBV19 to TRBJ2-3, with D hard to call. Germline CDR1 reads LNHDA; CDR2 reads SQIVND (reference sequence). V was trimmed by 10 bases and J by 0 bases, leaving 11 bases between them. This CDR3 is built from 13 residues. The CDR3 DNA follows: TGTGCCACAACATACGCTAGCACAGATACGCAGTATTTT. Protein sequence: CATTYASTDTQYF.

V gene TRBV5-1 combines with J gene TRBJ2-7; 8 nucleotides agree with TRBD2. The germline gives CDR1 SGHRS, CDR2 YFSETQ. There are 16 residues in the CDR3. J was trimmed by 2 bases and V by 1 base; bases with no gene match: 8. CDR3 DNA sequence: TGCGCCAGCAGCTTGCTTCCAGCGGGAGAGACCTACGAGCAGTACTTC. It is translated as CASSLLPAGETYEQYF.

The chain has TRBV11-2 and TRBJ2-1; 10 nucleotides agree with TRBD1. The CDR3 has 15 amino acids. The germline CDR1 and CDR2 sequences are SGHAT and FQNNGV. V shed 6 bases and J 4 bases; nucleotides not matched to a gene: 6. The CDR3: CASREPGQGYNEQFF. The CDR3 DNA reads TGTGCCAGCAGGGAACCGGGACAGGGGTACAATGAGCAGTTCTTC.

The CDR3 reads CASSNGVQGGREQYF. The CDR3 DNA follows: TGTGCCAGCAGTAATGGGGTTCAGGGCGGTCGCGAGCAGTACTTC. This sequence joins TRBV6-5 and TRBJ2-7; D possibly corresponds to TRBD1 (5 bases). Trimming removed 5 bases from V and 6 bases from J, with 20 bases in between. This CDR3 has 15 amino acids. Germline lookup yields CDR1 MNHEY and CDR2 SVGAGI.

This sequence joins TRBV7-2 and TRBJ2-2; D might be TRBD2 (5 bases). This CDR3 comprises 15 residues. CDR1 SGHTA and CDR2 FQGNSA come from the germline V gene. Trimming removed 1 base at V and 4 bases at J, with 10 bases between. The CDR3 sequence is CASSLEGLPTGELFF. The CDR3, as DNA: TGTGCCAGCAGCTTAGAAGGACTCCCCACCGGGGAGCTGTTTTTT. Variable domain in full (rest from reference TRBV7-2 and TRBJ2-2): GAGVSQSPSNKVTEKGKDVELRCDPISGHTALYWYRQSLGQGLEFLIYFQGNSAPDKSGLPSDRFSAERTGGSVSTLTIQRTQQEDSAVYLCASSLEGLPTGELFFGEGSRLTVL.

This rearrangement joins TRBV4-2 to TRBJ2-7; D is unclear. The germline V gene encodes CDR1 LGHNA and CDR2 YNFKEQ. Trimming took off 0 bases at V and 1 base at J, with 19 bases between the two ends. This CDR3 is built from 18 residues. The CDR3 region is CASSQDLAGSMTSYEQYF. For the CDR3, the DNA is TGTGCCAGCAGCCAAGATCTTGCCGGGTCTATGACTTCCTACGAGCAGTACTTC.

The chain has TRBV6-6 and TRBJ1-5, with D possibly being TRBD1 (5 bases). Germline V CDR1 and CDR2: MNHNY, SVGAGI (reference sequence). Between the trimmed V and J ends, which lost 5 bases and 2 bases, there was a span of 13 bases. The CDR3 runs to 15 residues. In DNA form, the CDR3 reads TGTGCCAGCAGTAGCGAGGGGTTGGGCAATCAGCCCCAGCATTTT. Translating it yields CASSSEGLGNQPQHF.

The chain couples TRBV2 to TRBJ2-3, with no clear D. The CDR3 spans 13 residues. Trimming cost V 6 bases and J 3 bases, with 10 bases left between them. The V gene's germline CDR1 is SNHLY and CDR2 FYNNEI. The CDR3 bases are TGTGCCAGCAGGGGCACAGCAACAGATACGCAGTATTTT. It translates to CASRGTATDTQYF. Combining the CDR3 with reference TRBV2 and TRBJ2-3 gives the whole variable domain EPEVTQTPSHQVTQMGQEVILRCVPISNHLYFYWYRQILGQKVEFLVSFYNNEISEKSEIFDDQFSVERPDGSNFTLKIRSTKLEDSAMYFCASRGTATDTQYFGPGTRLTVL.

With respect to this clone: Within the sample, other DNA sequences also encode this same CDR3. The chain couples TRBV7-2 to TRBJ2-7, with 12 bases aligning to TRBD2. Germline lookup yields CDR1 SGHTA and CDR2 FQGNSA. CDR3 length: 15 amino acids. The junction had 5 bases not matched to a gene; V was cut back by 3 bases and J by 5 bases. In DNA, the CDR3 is TGTGCCAGCAGCTTGCGACTAGCGGGAGCCCACGAGCAGTACTTC. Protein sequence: CASSLRLAGAHEQYF.

The CDR3, as DNA: TGTGCCAGCGGCAGGGGGCCGGGGGATGAAAAACTGTTTTTT. Amino acid sequence: CASGRGPGDEKLFF. The genes are TRBV5-5 and TRBJ1-4, with 8 bases lining up with TRBD1. Germline trimming cut 7 bases from V and 6 bases from J; bases unmatched to any gene: 8. The CDR3 contains 14 residues. Germline assignment: CDR1 SGHKS and CDR2 YYEKEE (reference sequence).

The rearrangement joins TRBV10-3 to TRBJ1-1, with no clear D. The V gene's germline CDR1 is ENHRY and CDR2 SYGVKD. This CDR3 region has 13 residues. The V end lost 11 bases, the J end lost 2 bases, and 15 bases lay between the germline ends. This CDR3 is CAARAQSNTEAFF. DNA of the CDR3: TGTGCCGCGAGGGCCCAGAGTAACACTGAAGCTTTCTTT.

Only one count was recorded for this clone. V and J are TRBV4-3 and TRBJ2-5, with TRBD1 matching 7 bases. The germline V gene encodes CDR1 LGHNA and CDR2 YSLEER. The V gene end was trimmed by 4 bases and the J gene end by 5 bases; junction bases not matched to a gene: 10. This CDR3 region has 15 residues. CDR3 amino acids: CASSRRQGSRETQYF. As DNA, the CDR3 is TGCGCCAGCAGCCGTAGACAGGGTTCGAGGGAGACCCAGTACTTC.

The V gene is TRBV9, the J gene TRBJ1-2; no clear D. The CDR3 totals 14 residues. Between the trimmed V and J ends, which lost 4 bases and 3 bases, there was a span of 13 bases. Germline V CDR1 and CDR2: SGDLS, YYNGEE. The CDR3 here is CASSPSDVDYGYTF. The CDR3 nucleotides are TGTGCCAGCAGCCCGTCGGACGTTGACTATGGCTACACCTTC.

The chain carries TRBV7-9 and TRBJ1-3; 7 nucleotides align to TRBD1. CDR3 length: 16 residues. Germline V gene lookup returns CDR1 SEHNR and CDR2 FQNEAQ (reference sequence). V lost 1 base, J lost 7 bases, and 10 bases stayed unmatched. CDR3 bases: TGTGCCAGCAGCTTAGAGGGGGCAATTCTAAGGAACACCATATATTTT. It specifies CASSLEGAILRNTIYF. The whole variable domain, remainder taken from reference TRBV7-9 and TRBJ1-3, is DTGVSQNPRHKITKRGQNVTFRCDPISEHNRLYWYRQTLGQGPEFLTYFQNEAQLEKSRLLSDRFSAERPKGSFSTLEIQRTEQGDSAMYLCASSLEGAILRNTIYFGEGSWLTVV.

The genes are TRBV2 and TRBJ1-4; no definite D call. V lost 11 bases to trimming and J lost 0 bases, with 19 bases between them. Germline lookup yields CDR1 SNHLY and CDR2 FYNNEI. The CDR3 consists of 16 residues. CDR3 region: CALKTIFETTNEKLFF. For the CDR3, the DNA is TGTGCCCTTAAGACCATCTTCGAGACAACTAATGAAAAACTGTTTTTT.

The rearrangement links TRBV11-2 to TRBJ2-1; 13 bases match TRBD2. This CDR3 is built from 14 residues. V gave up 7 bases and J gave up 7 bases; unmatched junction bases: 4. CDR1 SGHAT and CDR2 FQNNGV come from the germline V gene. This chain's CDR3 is CASTKTSGGNEQFF. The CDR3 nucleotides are TGTGCCAGCACCAAGACTAGCGGGGGGAATGAGCAGTTCTTC.